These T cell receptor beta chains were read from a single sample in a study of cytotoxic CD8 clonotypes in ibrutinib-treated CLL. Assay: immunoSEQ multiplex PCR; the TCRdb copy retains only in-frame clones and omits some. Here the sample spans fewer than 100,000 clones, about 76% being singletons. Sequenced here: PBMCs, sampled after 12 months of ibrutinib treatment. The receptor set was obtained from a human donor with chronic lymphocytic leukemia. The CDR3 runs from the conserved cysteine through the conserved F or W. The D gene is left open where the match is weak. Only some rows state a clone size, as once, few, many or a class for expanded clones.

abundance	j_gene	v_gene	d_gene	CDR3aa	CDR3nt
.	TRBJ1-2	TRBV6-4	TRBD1	CASSDPPLAKTGIDGYTF	TGTGCCAGCAGTGACCCACCCCTTGCCAAGACAGGGATCGATGGCTACACCTTC
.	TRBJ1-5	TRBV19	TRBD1	CASSGQGPGNQPQHF	TGTGCCAGTAGTGGACAGGGTCCGGGCAATCAGCCCCAGCATTTT
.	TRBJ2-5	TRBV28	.	CASSLPLETQYF	TGTGCCAGCAGTTTACCACTGGAGACCCAGTACTTC
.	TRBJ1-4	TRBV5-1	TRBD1	CASSSGQGFEKLFF	TGCGCCAGCAGCTCCGGACAGGGGTTTGAAAAACTGTTTTTT
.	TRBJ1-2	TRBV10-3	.	CAISIQENYGYTF	TGTGCCATCAGCATACAGGAGAACTATGGCTACACCTTC
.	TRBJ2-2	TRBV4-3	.	CASSRAVGSYTGELFF	TGCGCCAGCAGCCGGGCCGTGGGCAGTTACACCGGGGAGCTGTTTTTT
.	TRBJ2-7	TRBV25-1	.	CASSGPDPGISYEQYF	TGTGCCAGCAGTGGGCCCGATCCGGGGATCTCCTACGAGCAGTACTTC
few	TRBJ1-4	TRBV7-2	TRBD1	CASSLSPRQGEKLFF	TGTGCCAGCAGCTTGTCCCCGAGACAGGGGGAAAAACTGTTTTTT
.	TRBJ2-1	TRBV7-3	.	CATARGARDEQFF	TGTGCCACCGCCCGGGGGGCGAGGGATGAGCAGTTCTTC
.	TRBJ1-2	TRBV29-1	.	CSVRADYGYTF	TGCAGCGTTAGGGCCGACTATGGCTACACCTTC
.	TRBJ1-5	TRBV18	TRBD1	CASSPLGTGNQPQHF	TGTGCCAGCTCACCACTGGGGACAGGCAATCAGCCCCAGCATTTT
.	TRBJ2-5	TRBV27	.	CASRGGQTQYF	TGTGCCAGCAGGGGCGGGCAGACCCAGTACTTC
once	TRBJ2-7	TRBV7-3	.	CASSFFGREQYF	TGTGCCAGCAGCTTTTTTGGTAGGGAGCAGTACTTC
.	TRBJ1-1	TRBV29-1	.	CSAQRVTGHTEAFF	TGCAGCGCCCAAAGGGTGACAGGTCACACTGAAGCTTTCTTT
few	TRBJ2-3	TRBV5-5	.	CASSTEGDTQYF	TGTGCCAGCAGCACCGAGGGAGATACGCAGTATTTT
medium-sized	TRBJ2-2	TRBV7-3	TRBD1	CASSLQTGTGELFF	TGTGCCAGCAGCTTACAGACAGGGACCGGGGAGCTGTTTTTT
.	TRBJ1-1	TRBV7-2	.	CASSFDTGGEAFF	TGTGCCAGCAGCTTCGATACGGGCGGTGAAGCTTTCTTT
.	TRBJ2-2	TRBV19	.	CASSMGTDRAGELFF	TGTGCCAGTAGTATGGGGACTGACAGGGCCGGGGAGCTGTTTTTT
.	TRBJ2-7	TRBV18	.	CASSRESAAAYEQYF	TGTGCCAGCTCCCGTGAGAGTGCGGCTGCCTACGAGCAGTACTTC
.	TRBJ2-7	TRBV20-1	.	CSAESYEQYF	TGCAGTGCCGAGTCCTACGAGCAGTACTTC
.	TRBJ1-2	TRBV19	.	CASVRRGIGGYTF	TGTGCCAGTGTGCGCCGGGGCATAGGAGGCTACACCTTC
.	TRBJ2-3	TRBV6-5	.	CASSRTGDTQYF	TGTGCCAGCAGCCGTACTGGGGATACGCAGTATTTT
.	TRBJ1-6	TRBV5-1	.	CASSLAGVSLHF	TGCGCCAGCAGCTTGGCCGGGGTTTCCCTCCACTTT
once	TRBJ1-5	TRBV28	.	CASSLWAGLSNQPQHF	TGTGCCAGCAGTTTATGGGCAGGTCTTAGCAATCAGCCCCAGCATTTT
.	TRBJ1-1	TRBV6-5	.	CASSRVDTEAFF	TGTGCCAGCAGTCGGGTGGACACTGAAGCTTTCTTT
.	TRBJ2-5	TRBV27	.	CASSLEPQETQYF	TGTGCCAGCAGTCTAGAGCCTCAAGAGACCCAGTACTTC
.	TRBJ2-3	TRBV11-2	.	CASSLPDTDTQYF	TGTGCCAGCAGCTTACCCGACACAGATACGCAGTATTTT
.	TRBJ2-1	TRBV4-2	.	CASSQGLAENEQFF	TGTGCCAGCAGCCAAGGGTTAGCGGAGAATGAGCAGTTCTTC
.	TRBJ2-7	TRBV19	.	CASSIGARFDYEQYF	TGTGCCAGTAGTATAGGGGCGAGGTTCGACTACGAGCAGTACTTC
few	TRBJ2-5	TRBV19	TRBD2	CATQTRGRGGETQYF	TGTGCCACTCAAACACGCGGGAGGGGAGGTGAGACCCAGTACTTC
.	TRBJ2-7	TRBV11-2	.	CASSKGAYEQYF	TGTGCCAGCAGCAAAGGGGCCTACGAGCAGTACTTC
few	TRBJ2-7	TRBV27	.	CASKSRGEQYF	TGTGCCAGCAAATCTCGGGGCGAGCAGTACTTC
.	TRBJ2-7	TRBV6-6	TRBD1	CASSSPGGTGDEQYF	TGTGCCAGCAGTTCGCCTGGCGGGACAGGGGACGAGCAGTACTTC
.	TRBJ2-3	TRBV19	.	CASSGTATDTQYF	TGTGCCAGTAGTGGAACAGCCACAGATACGCAGTATTTT
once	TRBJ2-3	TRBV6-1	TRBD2	CASNPSGSTDTQYF	TGTGCCAGCAACCCTAGCGGGAGCACAGATACGCAGTATTTT
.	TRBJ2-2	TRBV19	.	CATTGLLTRTGELFF	TGTGCCACCACGGGCCTCCTCACAAGGACCGGGGAGCTGTTTTTT
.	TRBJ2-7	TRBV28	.	CATQAPFYEQYF	TGTGCCACTCAGGCTCCCTTCTACGAGCAGTACTTC
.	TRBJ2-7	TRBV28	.	CASSPPGDSIYEQYF	TGTGCCAGCAGTCCCCCGGGGGACAGCATCTACGAGCAGTACTTC
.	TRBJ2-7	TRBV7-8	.	CASSLWAGSSYEQYF	TGTGCCAGCAGCTTATGGGCAGGAAGCTCCTACGAGCAGTACTTC
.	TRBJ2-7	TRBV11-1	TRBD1	CASSLGPGGRNEQYF	TGTGCCAGCAGCTTAGGTCCAGGGGGCAGAAACGAGCAGTACTTC
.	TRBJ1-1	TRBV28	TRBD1	CASSLGARGRRTEAFF	TGTGCCAGCAGTTTGGGGGCCAGGGGGCGTCGCACTGAAGCTTTCTTT
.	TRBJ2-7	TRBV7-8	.	CASSPGGLDEQYF	TGTGCCAGCAGCCCCGGGGGCCTGGACGAGCAGTACTTC
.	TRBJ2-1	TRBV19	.	CASSGRARGGNEQFF	TGTGCCAGTAGTGGGCGGGCCCGTGGAGGCAATGAGCAGTTCTTC
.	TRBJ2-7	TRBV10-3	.	CAISEPYKGSYEQYF	TGTGCCATCAGTGAGCCGTACAAGGGGTCCTACGAGCAGTACTTC
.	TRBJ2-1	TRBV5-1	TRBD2	CASSLLGTSGGANNEQFF	TGCGCCAGCAGCTTATTAGGGACTAGCGGGGGGGCCAACAATGAGCAGTTCTTC
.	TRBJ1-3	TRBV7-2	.	CASSKARQFGNTIYF	TGTGCCAGCAGCAAGGCCCGACAGTTTGGAAACACCATATATTTT
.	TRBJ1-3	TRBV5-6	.	CASSSAGPGNTIYF	TGTGCCAGCAGCTCCGCGGGGCCGGGAAACACCATATATTTT
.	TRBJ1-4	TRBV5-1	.	CASSLANLAGTNEKLFF	TGCGCCAGCAGCTTGGCCAACCTCGCAGGGACCAATGAAAAACTGTTTTTT
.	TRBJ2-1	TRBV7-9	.	CASSLARDQQFF	TGTGCCAGCAGCTTAGCCCGGGACCAGCAGTTCTTC
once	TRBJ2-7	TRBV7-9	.	CASSPRGTATYEQYF	TGTGCCAGCAGCCCCAGGGGTACAGCGACCTACGAGCAGTACTTC
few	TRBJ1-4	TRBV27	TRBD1	CASSLTRGSEKLFF	TGTGCCAGCAGTTTAACCAGGGGGTCTGAAAAACTGTTTTTT
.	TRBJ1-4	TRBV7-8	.	CASSLGNSNEKLFF	TGTGCCAGCAGCTTAGGGAACAGCAATGAAAAACTGTTTTTT